A selection of T cell receptor beta chains follows, all from one sample in a study of blood T cell repertoires in COVID-19. Produced via immunoSEQ multiplex PCR; TCRdb's table is partial and in-frame only. The sample yields some 260,000 clones, approximately 84% seen once. Sequencing was done on a sample of PBMCs or T cells enriched from blood (not recorded which). Receptors originate from a man aged 40-55 years who had recovered from COVID-19. Both conserved end residues are part of each CDR3. Each record gives: D gene, J gene, V gene, clone size, CDR3 DNA, CDR3 protein. The D gene is left open where the match is weak. Only part of the rows carry a size: once, few, many, or a class if the clone is expanded.

TRBD1	TRBJ2-7	TRBV11-2	NA	TGTGCCAGCAGAACCGGGGACAGTCTGATCGAGCAGTACTTC	CASRTGDSLIEQYF
NA	TRBJ2-1	TRBV10-3	few	TGTGCCATCCGGACAGTGGCCAATGAGCAGTTCTTC	CAIRTVANEQFF
NA	TRBJ1-1	TRBV7-2	NA	TGTGCCAGCAGCTTAGCCGGTGAGGTGAACACTGAAGCTTTCTTT	CASSLAGEVNTEAFF
TRBD2	TRBJ2-1	TRBV5-1	NA	TGCGCCAGCAGCCCACCGCCGCCGGGGGGGCGTCATGAGCAGTTCTTC	CASSPPPPGGRHEQFF
TRBD1	TRBJ1-2	TRBV11-1	NA	TGTGCCAGCAGCCGCAGGGGGCGTGTTGGCTACACCTTC	CASSRRGRVGYTF
TRBD1	TRBJ1-4	TRBV5-5	NA	TGTGCCAGTCAAGACCTCGGACAGGGAAGTGAAAAACTGTTTTTT	CASQDLGQGSEKLFF
NA	TRBJ2-7	TRBV6-5	NA	TGTGCCAGCAGCCTGGGCGTGGAGCAGTACTTC	CASSLGVEQYF
NA	TRBJ2-3	TRBV18	NA	TGTGCCAGCACGGACAGAAACACAGATACGCAGTATTTT	CASTDRNTDTQYF
TRBD1	TRBJ1-2	TRBV6-5	NA	TGTGCCAGCAGTTACTATTACAGGGGGAGCGGCTACACCTTC	CASSYYYRGSGYTF
NA	TRBJ2-7	TRBV28	NA	TGTGCCAGCAGTCCCGGGTACGAGCAGTACTTC	CASSPGYEQYF
TRBD1	TRBJ1-1	TRBV5-1	NA	TGCGCCAGCAGCGGGGGACAGGGCATTGAAGCTTTCTTT	CASSGGQGIEAFF
NA	TRBJ2-3	TRBV15	NA	TGTGCCTCGGGAGGCACAGATACGCAGTATTTT	CASGGTDTQYF
TRBD1	TRBJ2-4	TRBV5-4	NA	TGTGCCAGCAGCCCACAGACAGGGGCCAAAAACATTCAGTACTTC	CASSPQTGAKNIQYF
TRBD1	TRBJ1-2	TRBV6-5	once	TGTGCCAGCACCCGGGACAGGGGGGCCAGCGGCTACACCTTC	CASTRDRGASGYTF
TRBD1	TRBJ1-3	TRBV18	NA	TGTGCCAGCTCAACAGACAGGGGATATGGAAACACCATATATTTT	CASSTDRGYGNTIYF
NA	TRBJ1-5	TRBV7-9	few	TGTGCCAGCAGCTTATGGGGAGGTCAGCCCCAGCATTTT	CASSLWGGQPQHF
TRBD1	TRBJ1-3	TRBV7-9	once	TGTGCCAGCAGCCGGACAGGGGCTGGAAACACCATATATTTT	CASSRTGAGNTIYF
NA	TRBJ1-1	TRBV30	NA	TGTGCCTGGAGTTTGACAGCTTACACTGAAGCTTTCTTT	CAWSLTAYTEAFF
TRBD2	TRBJ2-5	TRBV7-2	NA	TGTGCCAGCAGGAAAGCGGGAGGGCAAGAGACCCAGTACTTC	CASRKAGGQETQYF
TRBD1	TRBJ2-7	TRBV28	NA	TGTGCCAGCAGTACCATTGGGCAGGGGGCCTACGAGCAGTACTTC	CASSTIGQGAYEQYF
NA	TRBJ1-6	TRBV6-5	NA	TGTGCCAGCAGCATACAGGGAGGGTATAATTCACCCCTCCACTTT	CASSIQGGYNSPLHF
TRBD2	TRBJ2-7	TRBV2	NA	TGTGCCAGCAGTGATTTCGGGACTAGCGGGGGGAGCTCCTACGAGCAGTACTTC	CASSDFGTSGGSSYEQYF
NA	TRBJ1-1	TRBV7-9	NA	TGTGCCAGCAGCTTAGATTGGCAGGGGAGCACTGAAGCTTTCTTT	CASSLDWQGSTEAFF
NA	TRBJ1-1	TRBV3-1/TRBV3-2	NA	TGTGCCAGCAGCCAGTCAGAAGTGAACACTGAAGCTTTCTTT	CASSQSEVNTEAFF